Listed here are 2 T cell receptor beta chains from one sample, sequenced in a study of breast tumors, draining lymph nodes, adjacent tissues. Samples came from axillary lymph nodes draining the breast cancer. TCRdb reprocessed the multiplex PCR reads via MiXCR and lists one record per CDR3 protein. The table has some 130,000 distinct CDR3 sequences, about 20% seen once. Specimen: axillary lymph node tissue. The receptors stem from a female donor with breast cancer. Some clones in this sample may be carry-over from other donors' samples.

Many counts were recorded for this clonotype. J is TRBJ2-3 and V is TRBV12-3 or TRBV12-4; D gene uncertain. Trimming shortened V by 3 bases and J by 0 bases, and 10 bases separated the two germline ends. This CDR3 spans 15 amino acids. The chain's CDR3 is CASSFVRQSTDTQYF. CDR3 DNA sequence: TGTGCCAGCAGTTTTGTACGGCAGAGCACAGATACGCAGTATTTT.

This clonotype was seen repeatedly, ten times or more. The chain has TRBV24-1 and TRBJ2-3; D may be TRBD1 (6 bases). Trimming left V 6 bases short and J 2 bases short, with 11 bases between. CDR1 is KGHDR, CDR2 SFDVKD, per germline. The CDR3 is 14 amino acids. CDR3 in DNA: TGTGCCACCAGTTCGACAGGAACCACAGATACGCAGTATTTT. Translation: CATSSTGTTDTQYF.